A selection of T cell receptor beta chains follows, all from one sample in a study of blood T cell repertoires in COVID-19. This table comes from immunoSEQ multiplex PCR, and its TCRdb copy is limited to in-frame clones, with some not included. The sample contains 50,000 to 70,000 clones, around 79% of which appear only once. Material: peripheral blood. The origin of the receptors is a man aged 55 to 70 with acute or convalescent COVID-19. The CDR3 runs from the conserved cysteine through the conserved F or W. The D gene is left open where the match is weak. Only part of the rows carry a size: once, few, many, or a class if the clone is expanded.

clone_size	j_call	v_call	d_call	cdr3_aa	cdr3_nt
.	TRBJ2-4	TRBV28	.	CASSLKTGKNRDIQYF	TGTGCCAGCAGTTTAAAAACAGGGAAGAATAGGGACATTCAGTACTTC
.	TRBJ1-4	TRBV5-4	.	CASSLLVQGRREKLFF	TGTGCCAGCAGCTTGTTGGTACAGGGACGTAGAGAAAAACTGTTTTTT
.	TRBJ1-6	TRBV30	TRBD1	CAWRSRDREYNSPLHF	TGTGCCTGGAGGAGCCGGGACAGGGAATATAATTCACCCCTCCACTTT
.	TRBJ2-3	TRBV6-5	TRBD2	CASTPTSGGRNTQYF	TGTGCCAGCACCCCTACTAGCGGGGGTCGCAATACGCAGTATTTT
.	TRBJ2-2	TRBV21-1	.	CASSPRGEPTGELFF	TGTGCCAGCAGCCCCAGGGGAGAGCCTACCGGGGAGCTGTTTTTT
.	TRBJ2-7	TRBV6-5	.	CASSSPSGYKQDEQYF	TGTGCCAGCAGTTCCCCTTCAGGGTACAAGCAAGACGAGCAGTACTTC
.	TRBJ1-1	TRBV28	TRBD1	CASRVQGTLTEAFF	TGTGCCAGCAGGGTACAGGGGACCCTGACTGAAGCTTTCTTT
medium-sized	TRBJ1-2	TRBV6-5	.	CASSPLETGGYGYTF	TGTGCCAGCAGTCCCTTAGAGACAGGAGGCTATGGCTACACCTTC
.	TRBJ2-2	TRBV5-4	TRBD1	CASSPPQGAVGELFF	TGTGCCAGCAGCCCGCCGCAGGGGGCAGTCGGGGAGCTGTTTTTT
.	TRBJ1-1	TRBV10-1	TRBD1	CASSEGTGDPAFF	TGCGCCAGCAGTGAAGGGACAGGGGATCCAGCTTTCTTT
.	TRBJ1-1	TRBV21-1	.	CASRGIGTTFF	TGTGCCAGCAGAGGTATAGGGACTACTTTCTTT
.	TRBJ1-5	TRBV27	.	CASSSSIRNQPQHF	TGTGCCAGCAGTTCATCGATTCGGAATCAGCCCCAGCATTTT
.	TRBJ1-2	TRBV7-9	.	CASSLGTAINYGYTF	TGTGCCAGCAGCTTAGGGACAGCGATTAACTATGGCTACACCTTC
once	TRBJ2-7	TRBV7-9	TRBD1	CASSSRDSYEQYF	TGTGCCAGCAGCTCCCGGGACAGCTACGAGCAGTACTTC
.	TRBJ1-2	TRBV7-9	.	CASSLAGGENYGYTF	TGTGCCAGCAGCTTAGCAGGGGGGGAAAACTATGGCTACACCTTC
.	TRBJ2-7	TRBV2	.	CATYFQDSLYEQYF	TGTGCCACCTATTTCCAGGACAGCCTCTACGAGCAGTACTTC
.	TRBJ1-1	TRBV28	.	CASSFSGDGDTEAFF	TGTGCCAGCAGTTTTTCGGGGGATGGTGACACTGAAGCTTTCTTT
.	TRBJ2-1	TRBV9	.	CASSVTGYNEQFF	TGTGCCAGCAGCGTTACAGGGTACAATGAGCAGTTCTTC